One sample yielded the 18 T cell receptor beta chains listed below, sequenced in a study of glioma-infiltrating T cells. The iRepertoire nested amplicon-rescue multiplex PCR amplified TCR alpha and beta CDR3s from RNA. TCRdb reprocessed the multiplex PCR reads via MiXCR and lists one record per CDR3 protein. The table shows tens of thousands of distinct CDR3 sequences, with 20% to 25% occurring only once. Sequencing was performed on glioma tissue, nonneoplastic brain tissue, or PBMCs (not recorded which). These TCRs come from a human donor with low-grade glioma or glioblastoma, undergoing nonglioma brain surgery, or in good health (not recorded which).

Regarding this clonotype: This may be a read error, as it is one base from a much larger clone. Because it lacks the conserved phenylalanine or tryptophan at the end, this CDR3 is likely a read error. The chain combines TRBV12-3 or TRBV12-4 with TRBJ2-7, with TRBD2 as a possible D gene (5 bases). The ends were cut back, 6 bases at V and 9 bases at J, with 18 bases in the middle. The CDR3 contains 13 residues. The CDR3 region has the DNA TGTGCCAGCAGCAAAATTCCGGAGGCACTGCAGTACTTA. It translates to CASSKIPEALQYL.

To note about this clonotype: This clone may be a read error of a much larger clone one base away. The gene calls are TRBV12-3 or TRBV12-4 and TRBJ2-3; D gene ambiguous. The CDR3 is 13 amino acids. The CDR3 spells CSSTTSRSDTQYF. CDR3 in DNA: TGTTCCAGCACCACCAGCCGGTCAGATACGCAGTATTTT.

This clonotype was observed once. Relative to the germline gene, one junction end is altered; a read error may explain this. This chain links TRBV12-3 or TRBV12-4 with TRBJ1-1, with D unresolved. The CDR3 is made up of 11 amino acids. CDR3 protein: CASSSYTGAFF. In nucleotides, the CDR3 is TGTGCCAGCAGCTCCTATACTGGAGCTTTCTTT.

This clonotype was seen at least ten times. The chain links TRBV4-1 to TRBJ2-3; 9 nucleotides align to TRBD1. The V and J ends lost 0 bases and 4 bases, in that order; junction bases with no gene match: 5. CDR1 is MGHRA, CDR2 YSYEKL, per germline. This CDR3 has 16 amino acids. CDR3 DNA: TGCGCCAGCAGCCAAGAACCGGGACAGGGACCAGATACGCAGTATTTT. Protein: CASSQEPGQGPDTQYF.

On this clonotype: This clone may be a read error of a much larger clone one base away. The rearrangement links TRBV19 to TRBJ2-2, with D possibly called TRBD1 or TRBD2 (5 bases each). Germline loops: CDR1 LNHDA, CDR2 SQIVND (reference sequence). V was clipped by 5 bases and J by 2 bases, with 12 bases between them. CDR3 size: 15 residues. CDR3 sequence reads: CASSVGTVNTGELFF. The CDR3 DNA reads as TGTGCCAGTAGTGTAGGGACGGTTAACACCGGGGAGCTGTTTTTT. Based on the CDR3 plus reference TRBV19 and TRBJ2-2, the full variable domain is DGGITQSPKYLFRKEGQNVTLSCEQNLNHDAMYWYRQDPGQGLRLIYYSQIVNDFQKGDIAEGYSVSREKKESFPLTVTSAQKNPTAFYLCASSVGTVNTGELFFGEGSRLTVL.

This clonotype turned up a few times. J is TRBJ1-1 and V is TRBV5-1, with 9 nucleotides matching TRBD1. The CDR3 sequence is 15 residues long. The germline gives CDR1 SGHRS, CDR2 YFSETQ. Unmatched junction bases numbered 7, after V lost 3 bases and J lost 4 bases. CDR3 region: CASSYLGTGSTEAFF. The CDR3, as DNA: TGCGCCAGCAGCTACCTAGGGACAGGGTCCACTGAAGCTTTCTTT.

This clonotype was seen many times. The chain is built from TRBV3-1 and TRBJ2-5; D gene unclear. The CDR3 has 11 amino acids. V lost 9 bases, J lost 9 bases, and 14 bases lay in between. CDR1 LGHDT and CDR2 YNNKEL come from the germline V gene (reference sequence). The CDR3 loop is CASGVFSAQYF. The CDR3 nucleotides are TGTGCCAGTGGAGTCTTCTCGGCCCAGTACTTC.

This clonotype was seen at least ten times. V is TRBV6-1 and J is TRBJ2-3, with D possibly matching TRBD2 (6 bases). Between the trimmed V and J ends, which lost 6 bases and 2 bases, there was a span of 9 bases. The CDR3 runs 13 residues. Germline V gives CDR1 MNHNS, CDR2 SASEGT. CDR3 loop: CASRAGLTDTQYF. The CDR3 DNA reads as TGTGCCAGCAGGGCGGGGCTCACAGATACGCAGTATTTT.

The gene calls are TRBV19 and TRBJ2-7, with 9 bases fitting TRBD2. CDR3 length: 14 residues. Trimming took 11 bases from V and 2 from J; bases not matched to a gene: 10. Germline V gives CDR1 LNHDA, CDR2 SQIVND (reference sequence). CDR3 residues: CAASFVAGAYEQYF. The CDR3 DNA is TGTGCCGCCTCATTCGTAGCGGGGGCCTACGAGCAGTACTTC.

This clonotype was seen many times. The chain uses TRBV6-6 and TRBJ2-1, with D unresolved. Germline CDR1 is MNHNY and CDR2 is SVGAGI (reference sequence). The CDR3 runs to 15 residues. The V and J ends lost 0 bases and 5 bases respectively, with 11 bases between them. The DNA of the CDR3 is TGTGCCAGCAGTTACTCATTCCCGGGCCACAATGAGCAGTTCTTC. Translated: CASSYSFPGHNEQFF.

This clonotype was counted many times. This chain uses TRBV6-1 with TRBJ1-5; 7 positions match TRBD1. The CDR3 length is 14 residues. V lost 6 bases, J lost 7 bases, and 9 bases stayed unmatched. Germline CDR1 reads MNHNS; CDR2 reads SASEGT. CDR3 bases: TGTGCCAGCAGGCGGGACAGCACGACCCAGCCCCAGCATTTT. Translation gives CASRRDSTTQPQHF.

This rearrangement joins TRBV19 to TRBJ1-5; D possibly corresponds to TRBD1 (6 bases). The CDR3 covers 21 residues. Germline loops: CDR1 LNHDA, CDR2 SQIVND (reference sequence). Deletions cut 3 bases from V and 0 bases from J, with 27 bases between. The CDR3 sequence: CASSILDSGPFGEGSNQPQHF. The CDR3 region has the DNA TGTGCCAGTAGTATTTTGGACAGTGGTCCCTTTGGCGAGGGTAGCAATCAGCCCCAGCATTTT. Looking up the rest from reference TRBV19 and TRBJ1-5 gives the full variable domain: DGGITQSPKYLFRKEGQNVTLSCEQNLNHDAMYWYRQDPGQGLRLIYYSQIVNDFQKGDIAEGYSVSREKKESFPLTVTSAQKNPTAFYLCASSILDSGPFGEGSNQPQHFGDGTRLSIL.

The V call is TRBV29-1, the J call TRBJ2-7, with TRBD1 identical over 7 bases. Germline CDR1 reads SQVTM; CDR2 reads ANQGSEA. There are 13 residues in the CDR3. V gave up 1 base and J gave up 4 bases; unmatched junction bases: 4. CDR3 DNA: TGCAGCGTTGAAGGGGACAGCCGGTACGAGCAGTACTTC. It is translated as CSVEGDSRYEQYF.

Ten or more counts support this clonotype. This chain uses TRBV12-3 or TRBV12-4 with TRBJ1-5; 9 bases agree with TRBD1. This CDR3 region has 18 residues. V was pared by 5 bases and J by 0 bases, with 11 bases of the junction left unmatched. In nucleotides, the CDR3 is TGTGCCAGCAGTGCCGGGACAGGGAGCTTTTATAGCAATCAGCCCCAGCATTTT. It translates to CASSAGTGSFYSNQPQHF.

Details on this clonotype: This may come from a read error, since a much larger clone is one base off. The genes are TRBV20-1 and TRBJ2-7; TRBD1 aligns across 9 bases. This CDR3 contains 14 residues. In germline, CDR1 is DFQATT, CDR2 SNEGSKA (reference sequence). CDR3 residues: CSANPGTGLYERYF. The CDR3 DNA reads as TGCAGTGCTAACCCCGGGACAGGGTTGTACGAGCGGTACTTC.

This clonotype occurred many times. The V and J genes are TRBV19 and TRBJ1-2; 7 nucleotides align to TRBD1. The germline CDR1 and CDR2 sequences are LNHDA and SQIVND (reference sequence). This CDR3 contains 15 residues. Trimming removed 7 bases from V and 2 bases from J; junction bases left unmatched: 10. The CDR3 bases are TGTGCCAGTAAGTCTGGTGCAGGGGGGAACTATGGCTACACCTTC. This translates into CASKSGAGGNYGYTF.

This clonotype appeared a single time. One end of the junction does not line up with germline, which may come from a read error. This rearrangement joins TRBV5-4 to TRBJ1-2; D uncertain. The CDR3 runs to 13 residues. CDR1 SGHNT and CDR2 YYREEE come from the germline V gene (reference sequence). CDR3 protein: CSSSFSWPYGYTF. The CDR3 coding sequence is TGTTCCAGCAGCTTTTCCTGGCCCTATGGCTACACCTTC. Full variable domain (outside the CDR3, taken from reference TRBV5-4 and TRBJ1-2): ETGVTQSPTHLIKTRGQQVTLRCSSQSGHNTVSWYQQALGQGPQFIFQYYREEENGRGNFPPRFSGLQFPNYSSELNVNALELDDSALYLCSSSFSWPYGYTFGSGTRLTVV.

This clonotype was picked up many times. The chain links TRBV2 to TRBJ2-7; D gene uncertain. Looked up from germline, CDR1 is SNHLY and CDR2 is FYNNEI. The CDR3 runs to 13 residues. Trimming removed 3 bases from V and 2 bases from J, with 8 bases in between. The CDR3 coding sequence is TGTGCCAGCAGTGACGAGACGACCTACGAGCAGTACTTC. This encodes CASSDETTYEQYF.